A selection of T cell receptor beta chains follows, all from one sample in a study of PD-L1 blockade in urothelial cancer. Repertoires were generated with immunoSEQ multiplex PCR, while TCRdb's copy carries only in-frame clones and drops some. The table has 45,000 or so clones, around 88% seen once. The sequenced sample was PBMCs, obtained around atezolizumab (anti-PD-L1) treatment. Receptor source: a man older than 75 with urothelial cancer. CDR3s include the opening cysteine and the closing phenylalanine or tryptophan. D genes are given only for firm matches. The size field is filled for only some rows; it gives once, few, many or a size class.

V	J	D	size	DNA	CDR3
TRBV18	TRBJ2-7	NA	once	TGTGCCAGCTCTTTTCAGACGGGTTACGAGCAGTACTTC	CASSFQTGYEQYF
TRBV10-3	TRBJ2-2	TRBD1	NA	TGTGCCACGACAGGGGACACCGGGGAGCTGTTTTTT	CATTGDTGELFF
TRBV21-1	TRBJ2-5	NA	NA	TGTGCCAGCAGCGACTCTGAAGAGACCCAGTACTTC	CASSDSEETQYF
TRBV4-1	TRBJ2-7	TRBD1	once	TGCGCCAGCAGCCAAGGGGACAGCAACTACGAGCAGTACTTC	CASSQGDSNYEQYF
TRBV19	TRBJ2-7	NA	NA	TGTGCCAGTAGTATCGATGTGGCGCGGACTAAATTCTACGAGCAGTACTTC	CASSIDVARTKFYEQYF
TRBV6-6	TRBJ2-3	NA	NA	TGTGCCAGCAGTTACTCGGGGCTAGATACGCAGTATTTT	CASSYSGLDTQYF
TRBV27	TRBJ2-7	TRBD2	NA	TGTGCCAGCAAGCCCCGGACTAGTCATCACGAGCAGTACTTC	CASKPRTSHHEQYF
TRBV6-5	TRBJ2-7	NA	NA	TGTGCCAGCCGAACGGGTTCCTACGAGCAGTACTTC	CASRTGSYEQYF
TRBV28	TRBJ2-1	NA	NA	TGTGCCAGCAGCCAGGGGTGGGGCAATGAGCAGTTCTTC	CASSQGWGNEQFF
TRBV7-2	TRBJ2-7	TRBD2	NA	TGTGCCATAAGGACTAGCGGTCCCTACGAGCAGTACTTC	CAIRTSGPYEQYF
TRBV6-4	TRBJ1-1	NA	NA	TGTGCCAGCAGTAGCTCGCGGTCTTCGGGAGCTTTCTTT	CASSSSRSSGAFF
TRBV5-4	TRBJ1-4	TRBD1	NA	TGTGCCAGCAGCGTGGACAGGCAAAGGAATGAAAAACTGTTTTTT	CASSVDRQRNEKLFF
TRBV5-5	TRBJ1-3	NA	NA	TGTGCCAGCAGCTTGGTCGGCAGGGCCCCCTCTGGAAACACCATATATTTT	CASSLVGRAPSGNTIYF
TRBV9	TRBJ1-2	NA	NA	TGTGCCAGCAGCTCCCGCGGGTTCGCAGGCGACTATGGCTACACCTTC	CASSSRGFAGDYGYTF
TRBV6-6	TRBJ1-2	NA	NA	TGTGCCAGCAGTCGGGACAAGGAATATGGCTACACCTTC	CASSRDKEYGYTF
TRBV10-3	TRBJ2-6	NA	few	TGTGCCATCACTACCGGCTCTGGGGCCAACGTCCTGACTTTC	CAITTGSGANVLTF
TRBV5-1	TRBJ2-1	NA	NA	TGCGCCAGCAGCTTGGGACAGTCCTACAATGAGCAGTTCTTC	CASSLGQSYNEQFF
TRBV6-5	TRBJ2-5	NA	NA	TGTGCCAGCAGTTACGCCCAAGGCGGGCAAGAGACCCAGTACTTC	CASSYAQGGQETQYF
TRBV12-5	TRBJ2-6	NA	NA	TGTGCTAGTGGCCTGGGGGGCTCTGGGGCCAACGTCCTGACTTTC	CASGLGGSGANVLTF
TRBV11-2	TRBJ2-4	TRBD1	NA	TGTGCCAGCAGCCCGGGACAGGGGGGCAAAAACATTCAGTACTTC	CASSPGQGGKNIQYF
TRBV13	TRBJ2-1	TRBD2	NA	TGTGCCAGCAGCTCCGATCGACTAGCGGGAGGGGTAATTAATGAGCAGTTCTTC	CASSSDRLAGGVINEQFF
TRBV27	TRBJ1-5	NA	NA	TGTGCCAGCGGCGGGGGCAGAGATCAGCCCCAGCATTTT	CASGGGRDQPQHF
TRBV19	TRBJ2-7	TRBD2	NA	TGTGCCAGTAGTAGCTTGACTAGCGGGAGGCCTGGGAGCTCCTACGAGCAGTACTTC	CASSSLTSGRPGSSYEQYF
TRBV6-5	TRBJ1-1	NA	NA	TGTGCCAGCATTCCCCCCCCGGGGACTGAAGCTTTCTTT	CASIPPPGTEAFF
TRBV5-1	TRBJ1-1	NA	NA	TGCGCCAGCAGCTTGGGGACCGCGGGGGACACTGAAGCTTTCTTT	CASSLGTAGDTEAFF
TRBV6-4	TRBJ2-3	NA	NA	TGTGCCAGCAGTGTTCAGAGGGGGGATACGCAGTATTTT	CASSVQRGDTQYF
TRBV19	TRBJ1-2	TRBD1	NA	TGTGCCACAGGTGACAGGGACCGCTATGGCTACACCTTC	CATGDRDRYGYTF
TRBV2	TRBJ2-4	NA	few	TGTGCCAGCAACAGGGCCCTAGCCAAAAACATTCAGTACTTC	CASNRALAKNIQYF
TRBV19	TRBJ2-7	TRBD1	few	TGTGCCAGTAGTACCCGGACAGGGAAGGGTGTCTCCGAGCAGTACTTC	CASSTRTGKGVSEQYF
TRBV6-6	TRBJ2-1	TRBD2	NA	TGTGCCAGCAGTAGAACTAGCGGGACGAATGAGCAGTTCTTC	CASSRTSGTNEQFF
TRBV7-8	TRBJ2-5	TRBD1	NA	TGTGCCAGCAGCTTAGGAGGGACAGGGACTACCCAGTACTTC	CASSLGGTGTTQYF
TRBV6-1	TRBJ1-5	NA	once	TGTGCCAGCAGTGTAGGGACTGTGGTGCAGCCCCAGCATTTT	CASSVGTVVQPQHF
TRBV11-2	TRBJ2-5	TRBD2	NA	TGTGCCAGCAGCCCGCGGGGGGGATCAGGGGCCCAGTACTTC	CASSPRGGSGAQYF
TRBV10-1	TRBJ2-1	TRBD2	few	TGCGCCAGCAGGGATGGGAGGGCCGGGGAGCAGTTCTTC	CASRDGRAGEQFF
TRBV29-1	TRBJ2-7	NA	NA	TGCAGCGCCTGGACAGTAGGCTACGAGCAGTACTTC	CSAWTVGYEQYF
TRBV21-1	TRBJ2-5	NA	NA	TGTGCCAGCAGGAGAGGAGAAAACGGGGAGACCCAGTACTTC	CASRRGENGETQYF
TRBV5-1	TRBJ2-1	TRBD2	once	TGCGCCAGCAGCTTTCCTCAGGGACTAGCGGGAGGCAATGAGCAGTTCTTC	CASSFPQGLAGGNEQFF
TRBV6-1	TRBJ1-1	NA	NA	TGTGCCAGCAAGGTCCAGGAGAACACTGAAGCTTTCTTT	CASKVQENTEAFF
TRBV21-1	TRBJ1-2	NA	few	TGTGCCAGCAGCGCGGACGGCCCAGAGGGCTATGGCTACACCTTC	CASSADGPEGYGYTF
TRBV12-5	TRBJ2-3	NA	once	TGTGCTAGTGGTCTCTTGTCGGATACGCAGTATTTT	CASGLLSDTQYF
TRBV5-6	TRBJ2-7	NA	NA	TGTGCCAGCACCCAAATGGGGGGCTACGAGCAGTACTTC	CASTQMGGYEQYF
TRBV2	TRBJ2-1	NA	NA	TGTGCCAGCTGCCGAAAGGAGGATCCCTACAATGAGCAGTTCTTC	CASCRKEDPYNEQFF
TRBV7-2	TRBJ2-7	TRBD1	NA	TGTGCCAGCAGCTTAGTCCTGGGACAGGGGGGCGAGCAGTACTTC	CASSLVLGQGGEQYF
TRBV6-6	TRBJ2-7	TRBD1	once	TGTGCCAGCAGTCTAACAGGGGACGAGCAGTACTTC	CASSLTGDEQYF
TRBV9	TRBJ2-3	NA	NA	TGTGCCAGCAGCGTAGAAGGGACACGTATACCAGATACGCAGTATTTT	CASSVEGTRIPDTQYF
TRBV7-2	TRBJ2-5	TRBD2	once	TGTGCCAGCAGGAGGGTAGCGGGAGTGGAGACCCAGTACTTC	CASRRVAGVETQYF
TRBV5-1	TRBJ1-2	NA	NA	TGCGCCAGCAGCTTGCAGGCTAACTATGGCTACACCTTC	CASSLQANYGYTF
TRBV5-6	TRBJ1-5	TRBD1	NA	TGTGCCAGCAGCTTGTTCCAGGGGGCTATTCAGCCCCAGCATTTT	CASSLFQGAIQPQHF
TRBV5-1	TRBJ2-5	TRBD2	NA	TGCGCCAGCAGCCCACGACCGGGACTAGCGGGAGGGAGTTCAGAGACCCAGTACTTC	CASSPRPGLAGGSSETQYF
TRBV7-2	TRBJ1-3	TRBD1	NA	TGTGCCAGCAGCCCGGGACAGGGGGCTGGAAACACCATATATTTT	CASSPGQGAGNTIYF
TRBV9	TRBJ2-3	TRBD2	NA	TGTGCCAGCAGCGTAGGGGGACTAGGGGTCATATTAAGAGATACGCAGTATTTT	CASSVGGLGVILRDTQYF
TRBV10-2	TRBJ2-7	NA	NA	TGCGCCAGCAGTGACCCGGACAGCGGCGAGCAGTACTTC	CASSDPDSGEQYF
TRBV5-6	TRBJ2-7	NA	NA	TGTGCCAGCAGCCCGCGGGGCCGAAAGCTACGAGTCGAGCAGTACTTC	CASSPRGRKLRVEQYF
TRBV18	TRBJ2-7	TRBD1	once	TGTGCCAGCTCACCACCGGGGACAGGGGGAATTCAGTACTTC	CASSPPGTGGIQYF